This T cell receptor (beta chain) emerged from a study of Graves' ophthalmopathy and Graves' hyperthyroidism. The CDR3 runs 13 residues. V gave up 0 bases and J gave up 8 bases; unmatched junction bases: 3. Germline V CDR1 and CDR2: MNHNS, SASEGT. The sample holds many counts of this clonotype. TCR beta CDR3 regions were amplified from RNA transcripts. RT-PCR with HTBI primers came first, then second-round multiplex PCR. TCRdb independently ran MiXCR on the multiplex PCR reads; one entry per CDR3 protein. The sample has hundreds of thousands of distinct CDR3 sequences; approximately 22% are singletons.

This chain uses TRBV6-1 with TRBJ1-2, with TRBD1 matching 7 bases. The sequenced material came from peripheral blood. The sequence derives from a woman under 30 with stable Graves' hyperthyroidism. Some clones in this sample may be carry-over from other donors' samples. The CDR3 here is CASSEATGLGYTF. The CDR3 bases are TGTGCCAGCAGTGAAGCGACAGGGCTCGGCTACACCTTC.